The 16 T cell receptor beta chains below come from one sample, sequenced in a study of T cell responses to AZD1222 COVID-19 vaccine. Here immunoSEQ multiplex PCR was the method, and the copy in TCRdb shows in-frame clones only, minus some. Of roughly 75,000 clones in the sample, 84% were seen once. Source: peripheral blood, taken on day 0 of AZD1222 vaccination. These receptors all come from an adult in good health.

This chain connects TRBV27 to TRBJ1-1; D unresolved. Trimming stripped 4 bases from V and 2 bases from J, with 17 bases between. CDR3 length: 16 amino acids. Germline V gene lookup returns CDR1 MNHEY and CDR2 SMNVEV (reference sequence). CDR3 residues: CASSSSPTRRNTEAFF. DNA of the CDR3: TGTGCCAGCAGTTCCTCCCCGACACGAAGAAACACTGAAGCTTTCTTT.

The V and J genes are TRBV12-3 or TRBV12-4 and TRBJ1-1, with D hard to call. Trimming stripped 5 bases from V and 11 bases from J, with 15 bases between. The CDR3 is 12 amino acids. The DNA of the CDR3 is TGTGCCAGCAGTCAAGCCGAAACTACGGCTTTCTTT. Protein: CASSQAETTAFF.

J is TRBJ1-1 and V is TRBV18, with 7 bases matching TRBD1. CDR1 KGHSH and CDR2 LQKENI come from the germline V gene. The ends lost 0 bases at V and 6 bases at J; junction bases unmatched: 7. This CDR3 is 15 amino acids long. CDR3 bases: TGTGCCAGCTCACCACCGGGACAGCCTAGGGCTGAAGCTTTCTTT. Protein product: CASSPPGQPRAEAFF. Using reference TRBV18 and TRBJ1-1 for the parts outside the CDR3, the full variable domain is NAGVMQNPRHLVRRRGQEARLRCSPMKGHSHVYWYRQLPEEGLKFMVYLQKENIIDESGMPKERFSAEFPKEGPSILRIQQVVRGDSAAYFCASSPPGQPRAEAFFGQGTRLTVV.

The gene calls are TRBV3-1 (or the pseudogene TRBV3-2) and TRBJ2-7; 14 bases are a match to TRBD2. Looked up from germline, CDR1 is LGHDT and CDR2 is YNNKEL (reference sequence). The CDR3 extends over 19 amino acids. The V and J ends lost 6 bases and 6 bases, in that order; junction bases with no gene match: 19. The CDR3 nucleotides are TGTGCCAGCAGTCCTGTAGGGACTAGCGGGGGTCGGGTGTACTTCGAGCAGTACTTC. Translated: CASSPVGTSGGRVYFEQYF.

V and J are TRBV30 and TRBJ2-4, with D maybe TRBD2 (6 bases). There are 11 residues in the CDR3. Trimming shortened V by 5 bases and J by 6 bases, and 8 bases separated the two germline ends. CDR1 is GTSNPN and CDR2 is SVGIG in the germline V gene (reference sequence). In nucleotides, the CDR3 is TGTGCCTGGGGAGGGCTAAACATTCAGTACTTC. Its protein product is CAWGGLNIQYF. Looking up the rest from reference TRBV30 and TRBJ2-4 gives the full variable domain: SQTIHQWPATLVQPVGSPLSLECTVEGTSNPNLYWYRQAAGRGLQLLFYSVGIGQISSEVPQNLSASRPQDRQFILSSKKLLLSDSGFYLCAWGGLNIQYFGAGTRLSVL.

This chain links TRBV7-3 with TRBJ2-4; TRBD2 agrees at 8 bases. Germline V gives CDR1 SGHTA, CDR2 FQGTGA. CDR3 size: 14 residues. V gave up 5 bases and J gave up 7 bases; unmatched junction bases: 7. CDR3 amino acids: CASSPTGGPNIQYF. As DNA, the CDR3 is TGTGCCAGCAGCCCTACGGGGGGGCCGAACATTCAGTACTTC.

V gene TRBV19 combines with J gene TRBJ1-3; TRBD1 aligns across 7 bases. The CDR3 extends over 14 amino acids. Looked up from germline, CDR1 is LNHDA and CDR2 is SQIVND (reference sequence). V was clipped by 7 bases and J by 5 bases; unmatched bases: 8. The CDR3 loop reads CASTPQGVRNTIYF. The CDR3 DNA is TGTGCCAGTACCCCGCAGGGGGTCAGAAACACCATATATTTT.

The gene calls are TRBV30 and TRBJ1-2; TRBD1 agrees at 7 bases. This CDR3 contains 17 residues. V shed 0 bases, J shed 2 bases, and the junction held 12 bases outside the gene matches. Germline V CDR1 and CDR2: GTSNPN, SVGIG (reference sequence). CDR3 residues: CAWSVWVGTASNYGYTF. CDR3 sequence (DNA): TGTGCCTGGAGTGTATGGGTAGGGACAGCTTCGAACTATGGCTACACCTTC.

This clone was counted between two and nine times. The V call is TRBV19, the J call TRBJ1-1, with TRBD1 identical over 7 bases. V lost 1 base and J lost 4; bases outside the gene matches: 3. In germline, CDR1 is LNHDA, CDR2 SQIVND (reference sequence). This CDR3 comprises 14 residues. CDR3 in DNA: TGTGCCAGTAGTATAGGACAGGGTCCCACTGAAGCTTTCTTT. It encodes CASSIGQGPTEAFF.

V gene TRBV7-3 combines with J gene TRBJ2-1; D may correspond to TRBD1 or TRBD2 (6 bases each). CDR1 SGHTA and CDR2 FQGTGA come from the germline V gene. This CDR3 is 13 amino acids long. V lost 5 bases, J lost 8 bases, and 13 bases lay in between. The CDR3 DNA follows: TGTGCCAGCAGCCGGGGGCCGGGGGATGAGCAGTTCTTC. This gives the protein CASSRGPGDEQFF.

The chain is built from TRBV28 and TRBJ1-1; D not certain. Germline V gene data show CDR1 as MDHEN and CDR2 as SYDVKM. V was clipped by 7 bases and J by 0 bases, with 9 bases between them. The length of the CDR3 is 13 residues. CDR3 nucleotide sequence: TGTGCCAGCATGGGCCAGCTGAACACTGAAGCTTTCTTT. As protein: CASMGQLNTEAFF.

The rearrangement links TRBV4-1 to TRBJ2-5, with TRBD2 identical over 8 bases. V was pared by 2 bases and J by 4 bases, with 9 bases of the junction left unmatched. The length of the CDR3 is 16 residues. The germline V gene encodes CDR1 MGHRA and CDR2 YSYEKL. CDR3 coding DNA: TGCGCCAGCAGCCAACCAGGGGTAGCGGGGCCAGAGACCCAGTACTTC. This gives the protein CASSQPGVAGPETQYF.

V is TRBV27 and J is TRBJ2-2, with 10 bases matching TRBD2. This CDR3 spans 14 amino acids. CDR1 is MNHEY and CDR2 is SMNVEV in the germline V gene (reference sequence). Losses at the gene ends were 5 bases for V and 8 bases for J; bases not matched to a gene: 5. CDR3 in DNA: TGTGCCAGCAGTCAACCGGGACTAGCGGGGGAGCTGTTTTTT. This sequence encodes CASSQPGLAGELFF.

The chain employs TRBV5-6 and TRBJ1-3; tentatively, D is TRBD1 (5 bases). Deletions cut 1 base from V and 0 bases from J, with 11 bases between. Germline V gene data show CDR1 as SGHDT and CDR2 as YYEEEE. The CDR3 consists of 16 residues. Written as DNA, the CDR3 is TGTGCCAGCAGCTTGCGGGCAGGGTCCTCTGGAAACACCATATATTTT. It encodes CASSLRAGSSGNTIYF.

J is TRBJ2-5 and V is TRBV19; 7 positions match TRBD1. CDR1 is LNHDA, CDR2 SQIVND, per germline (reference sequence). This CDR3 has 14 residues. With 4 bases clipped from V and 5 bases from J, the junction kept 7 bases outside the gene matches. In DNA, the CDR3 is TGTGCCAGTAGTACGGGACAGCCATGGGAGACCCAGTACTTC. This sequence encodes CASSTGQPWETQYF.

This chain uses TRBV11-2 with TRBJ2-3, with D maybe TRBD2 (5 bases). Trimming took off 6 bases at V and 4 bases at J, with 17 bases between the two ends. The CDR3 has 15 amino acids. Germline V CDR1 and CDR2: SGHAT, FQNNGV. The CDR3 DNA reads TGTGCCAGCAGTCGTGACTACCACAACTCAGATACGCAGTATTTT. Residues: CASSRDYHNSDTQYF.